Listed here are 13 T cell receptor beta chains from one sample, sequenced in a study of beta chain features in type 1 diabetes. Isolated RNA was reverse transcribed in full, so expressed TCRB transcripts were sequenced. This table comes from immunoSEQ multiplex PCR, and its TCRdb copy is limited to in-frame clones, with some not included. The sample contains 150,000 to 190,000 clones, around 8% of which appear only once. Sequenced input: central memory CD4+ T cells from blood. The origin of the receptors is a man between 18 and 35 years old in good health.

This chain's CDR3 is CASSLGAGGHTGELFF. The CDR3 region has the DNA TGTGCCAGCAGCCTAGGCGCGGGGGGGCACACCGGGGAGCTGTTTTTT. The chain combines TRBV7-3 with TRBJ2-2; 9 bases line up with TRBD2. This CDR3 comprises 16 residues. CDR1 and CDR2 from the germline V gene are SGHTA and FQGTGA. Germline trimming cut 5 bases from V and 3 bases from J; bases unmatched to any gene: 7. The full variable domain, with the rest looked up from reference TRBV7-3 and TRBJ2-2, is GAGVSQTPSNKVTEKGKYVELRCDPISGHTALYWYRQSLGQGPEFLIYFQGTGAADDSGLPNDRFFAVRPEGSVSTLKIQRTERGDSAVYLCASSLGAGGHTGELFFGEGSRLTVL.

V is TRBV10-3 and J is TRBJ2-5; D call uncertain. The V end was cut by 0 bases, the J end by 2 bases, with 10 bases between. Germline V gene sequence: CDR1 ENHRY, CDR2 SYGVKD. CDR3 length equals 15 residues. The CDR3 reads CAISESVARQETQYF. CDR3 in DNA: TGTGCCATCAGTGAGTCAGTGGCGCGGCAAGAGACCCAGTACTTC.

The chain is built from TRBV7-2 and TRBJ1-5; a possible D gene is TRBD1 (6 bases). The CDR3 runs 13 residues. Trimming took off 5 bases at V and 7 bases at J, with 12 bases between the two ends. Germline V gene data show CDR1 as SGHTA and CDR2 as FQGNSA. This CDR3 is CASSAYREQPQHF. CDR3 bases: TGTGCCAGCAGCGCTTACAGGGAACAGCCCCAGCATTTT.

V and J are TRBV7-9 and TRBJ2-3; maybe TRBD1 (5 bases). Germline V CDR1 and CDR2: SEHNR, FQNEAQ (reference sequence). V lost 5 bases to trimming and J lost 2 bases, with 17 bases between them. The CDR3 has 16 amino acids. CDR3 residues: CASSHSLRQYTDTQYF. The CDR3 nucleotides read TGTGCCAGCAGCCACTCCCTGAGACAGTACACAGATACGCAGTATTTT.

The chain has TRBV2 and TRBJ2-6, with 7 positions matching TRBD1. The J segment lost 0 bases and the V segment lost 7 bases, leaving 3 bases of the junction unmatched. The CDR3 has 15 residues. Germline V gene sequence: CDR1 SNHLY, CDR2 FYNNEI. CDR3 bases: TGTGCCAGCACCGGGACAGACTCTGGGGCCAACGTCCTGACTTTC. Residues: CASTGTDSGANVLTF.

The J gene is TRBJ2-3, the V gene TRBV2; 10 nucleotides align to TRBD2. Per germline, CDR1 SNHLY and CDR2 FYNNEI. The trim removed 11 bases at V and 0 bases at J, leaving 5 bases unmatched. CDR3 length: 14 amino acids. In DNA, the CDR3 is TGTGCCGGCGGACTAGCGGATAGCACAGATACGCAGTATTTT. This sequence encodes CAGGLADSTDTQYF.

This chain connects TRBV4-2 to TRBJ2-1; 12 bases are a match to TRBD2. In germline, CDR1 is LGHNA, CDR2 YNFKEQ. V lost 1 base to trimming and J lost 4 bases; unmatched junction nucleotides: 11. CDR3 size: 19 residues. Written as DNA, the CDR3 is TGTGCCAGCAGCCAAGGCCCCTTCAGACTAGCGGGAGTATACAATGAGCAGTTCTTC. Its translation is CASSQGPFRLAGVYNEQFF.

This clone was seen at least ten times. The chain's CDR3 is CASSPRDTAGEQYF. CDR3 nucleotides: TGTGCCAGCAGCCCCAGGGACACGGCGGGTGAGCAGTACTTC. The chain links TRBV7-6 to TRBJ2-7; possible D gene TRBD1, 6 bases. The CDR3 length is 14 residues. The germline V and J ends were trimmed by 5 bases and 7 bases, with 18 bases remaining between them. CDR1 is SGHVS, CDR2 FNYEAQ, per germline.

In this sample, this clone turned up a few times. J is TRBJ2-7 and V is TRBV28, with TRBD2 as a possible D gene (5 bases). Germline CDR1 MDHEN, CDR2 SYDVKM. This CDR3 comprises 12 residues. V was clipped by 9 bases and J by 3 bases, with 12 bases between them. As DNA, the CDR3 is TGTGCCAGTGAGGGCCTTAGCTACGAGCAGTACTTC. It codes for CASEGLSYEQYF.

Only one count was recorded for this clone. This sequence joins TRBV7-2 and TRBJ2-5; 14 bases fit TRBD2. Matching the DNA end better, TRBJ2-7 makes the J call doubtful. CDR1 is SGHTA, CDR2 FQGNSA, per germline. This CDR3 is 15 amino acids long. CDR3 loop: CASSKRLAGGDEQYF. In DNA, the CDR3 is TGTGCCAGCAGCAAACGACTAGCGGGAGGGGACGAGCAGTACTTC.

The J gene is TRBJ2-1, the V gene TRBV28; 8 bases are a match to TRBD2. Looked up from germline, CDR1 is MDHEN and CDR2 is SYDVKM. CDR3 length: 15 amino acids. The trim removed 3 bases at V and 8 bases at J, leaving 9 bases unmatched. CDR3 nucleotide sequence: TGTGCCAGCAGTTTTTTGACCAGCGGGAGCGATGAGCAGTTCTTC. Translating gives CASSFLTSGSDEQFF.

This clone was seen a handful of times. The chain employs TRBV18 and TRBJ2-7; 7 nucleotides match TRBD1. V shed 8 bases and J 2 bases; nucleotides not matched to a gene: 9. In germline, CDR1 is KGHSH, CDR2 LQKENI. CDR3 length equals 14 residues. Here the CDR3 DNA reads TGTGCCAGCACAACCCGGGACAGAACCTACGAGCAGTACTTC. Encoded protein: CASTTRDRTYEQYF.

A few counts support this clone. V and J are TRBV5-4 and TRBJ2-5; 14 nucleotides match TRBD2. CDR1 SGHNT and CDR2 YYREEE come from the germline V gene (reference sequence). With V trimmed by 3 bases and J by 0 bases, 4 bases remained unmatched. The length of the CDR3 is 17 residues. CDR3 sequence (DNA): TGTGCCAGCAGCTCTGGACTAGCGGGGGGTTACCAAGAGACCCAGTACTTC. It translates to CASSSGLAGGYQETQYF.